A selection of T cell receptor beta chains follows, all from one sample in a study of OX40 agonist ivuxolimab in advanced cancers. This table comes from immunoSEQ multiplex PCR, and its TCRdb copy is limited to in-frame clones, with some not included. There are around 72,000 clones in the sample; 85% occur only once, and roughly 15% lies in the top ten. Sequenced here: CD4+ or CD8+ T cells sorted from blood, sampled in a trial of the OX40 agonist ivuxolimab. The receptors were sampled from an adult with an advanced solid tumor such as melanoma, head and neck, liver or kidney cancer. CDR3s include the opening cysteine and the closing phenylalanine or tryptophan. D genes are given only for firm matches. Rows give clone size only sometimes, using once, few, many, or a class for an expanded clone.

V gene	J gene	clone size	D gene	CDR3 DNA	CDR3 protein
TRBV4-1	TRBJ2-2	.	TRBD2	TGCGCCAGCAGCCAAGATCAGCGGGAGATCAGCGGGGAGCTGTTTTTT	CASSQDQREISGELFF
TRBV7-7	TRBJ2-2	.	.	TGTGCTAGCAGCCGGAAGAGGGGGCTAGCGGGTCCGGGTACCGGGGAGCTGTTTTTT	CASSRKRGLAGPGTGELFF
TRBV6-1	TRBJ2-7	.	.	TGTGCCAGCAGTGAAATCGGGGGCCCTTACCCCTACGAGCAGTACTTC	CASSEIGGPYPYEQYF
TRBV10-1	TRBJ1-1	.	.	TGCGCCAGCAGCGGGCAGGTGAACACTGAAGCTTTCTTT	CASSGQVNTEAFF
TRBV6-5	TRBJ1-1	.	TRBD1	TGTGCCAGCAGTTACTCACCGGGACAGGCCGTCTTTTCAGCTTTCTTT	CASSYSPGQAVFSAFF
TRBV6-5	TRBJ2-7	.	.	TGTGCCAGCAGTTACTACGGGGCCGAGCAGTACTTC	CASSYYGAEQYF
TRBV2	TRBJ2-5	.	TRBD1	TGTGCCAGCAGTGTAAGGACAGGGAGTCCGACCCAGTACTTC	CASSVRTGSPTQYF
TRBV23-1	TRBJ2-2	.	TRBD1	TGCGCCAGCAGTCTATGCCGGGACAGGGGCACCGGGGAGCTATTTTTT	CASSLCRDRGTGELFF
TRBV28	TRBJ2-7	.	TRBD1	TGTGCCAGCAGTTTCCACCGGGACAGGGGCAACGAGCAGTACTTC	CASSFHRDRGNEQYF
TRBV6-5	TRBJ2-1	.	TRBD2	TGTGCCAGCAGTACCTTAGCGGGAGGACCCAATGAGCAGTTCTTC	CASSTLAGGPNEQFF
TRBV29-1	TRBJ2-7	.	TRBD1	TGCAGCCCCCAAAACAGGGGCTACGAGCAGTACTTC	CSPQNRGYEQYF
TRBV5-1	TRBJ1-1	.	TRBD1	TGCGCCAGCAGCTTGGGGGAGGACAGGGGAAGCCGTGAAGCTTTCTTT	CASSLGEDRGSREAFF
TRBV18	TRBJ2-2	.	TRBD2	TGTGCCAGCTCACCATCTAGCGGGGAGAACACCGGGGAGCTGTTTTTT	CASSPSSGENTGELFF
TRBV19	TRBJ1-5	.	TRBD1	TGTGCCAGTAGTTGGGACAGAGATAGCAATCAGCCCCAGCATTTT	CASSWDRDSNQPQHF
TRBV19	TRBJ2-2	.	TRBD2	TGTGCCAGTAAAAGGCGGGAGGGCGATACCGGGGAGCTGTTTTTT	CASKRREGDTGELFF
TRBV18	TRBJ2-7	.	TRBD1	TGTGCCAGCTCACCGGCCGGGACAGGGGGCACGGGCGAGCAGTACTTC	CASSPAGTGGTGEQYF
TRBV19	TRBJ1-1	once	.	TGTGCCAGTAGTATTCCCCCCACTGAAGCTTTCTTT	CASSIPPTEAFF
TRBV5-1	TRBJ2-5	few	.	TGCGCCAGCAGCTTGGGATGGGGCTCGGGGGAGACCCAGTACTTC	CASSLGWGSGETQYF
TRBV7-9	TRBJ2-7	.	TRBD2	TGTGCCAGCAGCCAATCGGCTAGCGGGAGGGTCTCCTACGAGCAGTACTTC	CASSQSASGRVSYEQYF
TRBV5-1	TRBJ2-1	.	.	TGCGCCAGCAGCTTGGTGTGGGGGACTGAGCAGTTCTTC	CASSLVWGTEQFF
TRBV2	TRBJ1-2	.	TRBD1	TGTGCCAGCAGACTTCGGACAGGGAATAACTATGGCTACACCTTC	CASRLRTGNNYGYTF
TRBV27	TRBJ1-5	.	.	TGTGCCAGCAGGATCAGTTGGGGGGGCAATCAGCCCCAGCATTTT	CASRISWGGNQPQHF
TRBV5-4	TRBJ2-5	.	.	TGTGCCAGCAGCTTGAGGGGGGAGTACCAAGAGACCCAGTACTTC	CASSLRGEYQETQYF
TRBV10-3	TRBJ2-1	.	.	TGTGCCATCAGTGAGCCCCGACAGGACCCAAATGAGCAGTTCTTC	CAISEPRQDPNEQFF
TRBV5-1	TRBJ1-6	.	.	TGCGCCAGCAGCTTGGAAGGACCGGGAGGTGGTTCACCCCTCCACTTT	CASSLEGPGGGSPLHF
TRBV6-1	TRBJ1-1	.	.	TGTGCCAGCAGCACCCCAGGGGACACTGAAGCTTTCTTT	CASSTPGDTEAFF